One sample yielded the 5 T cell receptor beta chains listed below, sequenced in a study of T cell responses to AZD1222 COVID-19 vaccine. This table comes from immunoSEQ multiplex PCR, and its TCRdb copy is limited to in-frame clones, with some not included. The data contain more than 95,000 clones, about 89% of them seen just once; the ten biggest clones take up around 7%. The source material was peripheral blood, sampled on day 0 of AZD1222 vaccination. The origin of the receptors is an adult in good health.

The rearrangement joins TRBV28 to TRBJ2-1; 12 bases are a match to TRBD2. The CDR3 contains 17 residues. The V gene's germline CDR1 is MDHEN and CDR2 SYDVKM. V gave up 1 base and J gave up 2 bases; unmatched junction bases: 3. The CDR3 loop is CASSLSSGRAAYNEQFF. The CDR3 coding sequence is TGTGCCAGCAGTTTATCTAGCGGGAGGGCCGCCTACAATGAGCAGTTCTTC. The full variable domain, completed using reference TRBV28 and TRBJ2-1, is DVKVTQSSRYLVKRTGEKVFLECVQDMDHENMFWYRQDPGLGLRLIYFSYDVKMKEKGDIPEGYSVSREKKERFSLILESASTNQTSMYLCASSLSSGRAAYNEQFFGPGTRLTVL.

The V and J genes are TRBV7-2 and TRBJ2-1; 8 bases line up with TRBD2. From germline, CDR1 is SGHTA and CDR2 FQGNSA. Trimming took 3 bases from V and 8 from J; bases not matched to a gene: 9. The CDR3 loop spans 15 amino acids. CDR3 coding DNA: TGTGCCAGCAGCTTCTCTAGACTAGCGTTCGATGAGCAGTTCTTC. Translated, it gives CASSFSRLAFDEQFF. Complete variable domain (other parts from reference TRBV7-2 and TRBJ2-1): GAGVSQSPSNKVTEKGKDVELRCDPISGHTALYWYRQSLGQGLEFLIYFQGNSAPDKSGLPSDRFSAERTGGSVSTLTIQRTQQEDSAVYLCASSFSRLAFDEQFFGPGTRLTVL.

The genes are TRBV7-2 and TRBJ1-4; 9 bases fit TRBD1. Germline CDR1 reads SGHTA; CDR2 reads FQGNSA. The junction had 11 bases not matched to a gene; V was cut back by 5 bases and J by 7 bases. The CDR3 totals 16 residues. The CDR3 spells CASSPRTGQGSEKLFF. The CDR3 nucleotides read TGTGCCAGCAGCCCTAGGACGGGACAGGGTAGTGAAAAACTGTTTTTT.

The chain carries TRBV28 and TRBJ2-7; no definite D call. Germline CDR1 reads MDHEN; CDR2 reads SYDVKM. Trimming shortened V by 10 bases and J by 3 bases, and 16 bases separated the two germline ends. CDR3 size: 13 residues. CDR3 amino acids: CATATVPYYEQYF. DNA of the CDR3: TGTGCCACCGCGACGGTCCCTTACTACGAGCAGTACTTC.

Comment on this clone: A read error may account for a junction end that differs from germline. This sequence joins TRBV6-2 or TRBV6-3 and TRBJ2-1; 9 bases agree with TRBD2. The germline CDR1 and CDR2 sequences are MNHEY and SVGEGT. CDR3 length equals 12 residues. Written as DNA, the CDR3 is TGTGCCAGCAGTTACTATGGGACTAGCCCCATCTTC. This sequence encodes CASSYYGTSPIF.